Shown below are 16 T cell receptor beta chains from a single sample sequenced in a study of shared clonotypes between healthy human individuals. Some clones are missing from TCRdb's copy, which holds only in-frame ones; the method was immunoSEQ multiplex PCR. Among approximately 1.5 million clones, 97% to 99% were seen once, and the ten largest hold about 0.4%. Sample: naive CD4+ T cells sorted from blood. The subset: CD45RA+ positively selected. The origin of the receptors is a man aged 25 to 40 in good health.

This clone was observed a single time. This chain joins TRBV6-4 and TRBJ2-2, with no clear D. Germline CDR1 and CDR2: MRHNA and SNTAGT. Trimming removed 2 bases from V and 0 bases from J, with 13 bases in between. The CDR3 is 17 amino acids. CDR3 nucleotide sequence: TGTGCCAGCAGTGACCGACCCTCCTACACGAACACCGGGGAGCTGTTTTTT. Amino acid sequence: CASSDRPSYTNTGELFF.

As concerns this clone: Other DNA sequences of this sample code for an identical CDR3. The gene calls are TRBV29-1 and TRBJ1-2; no clear D. CDR3 length: 9 residues. Trimming took off 4 bases at V and 8 bases at J, with 5 bases between the two ends. The V gene's germline CDR1 is SQVTM and CDR2 ANQGSEA. CDR3 protein: CSVAPGYTF. CDR3 nucleotides: TGCAGCGTTGCGCCGGGCTACACCTTC.

This chain joins TRBV10-1 and TRBJ2-1, with 11 positions matching TRBD2. There are 16 residues in the CDR3. Germline CDR1 is WNHNN and CDR2 is SYGVQD (reference sequence). The J segment lost 6 bases and the V segment lost 0 bases, leaving 4 bases of the junction unmatched. CDR3 sequence: CASSESLAGGFNEQFF. As DNA, the CDR3 is TGCGCCAGCAGTGAGTCCCTAGCGGGAGGATTCAATGAGCAGTTCTTC.

In the case of this clone: Other DNA sequences within the sample encode an identical CDR3. The CDR3 reads CASSPQANTEAFF. The CDR3 DNA reads TGTGCCAGCTCACCTCAGGCAAACACTGAAGCTTTCTTT. The rearrangement links TRBV18 to TRBJ1-1; D call uncertain. Looked up from germline, CDR1 is KGHSH and CDR2 is LQKENI. The CDR3 length is 13 residues. With 3 bases removed from V and 2 bases from J, the gap between germline ends came to 7 bases. The whole variable domain, remainder taken from reference TRBV18 and TRBJ1-1, is NAGVMQNPRHLVRRRGQEARLRCSPMKGHSHVYWYRQLPEEGLKFMVYLQKENIIDESGMPKERFSAEFPKEGPSILRIQQVVRGDSAAYFCASSPQANTEAFFGQGTRLTVV.

This chain links TRBV13 with TRBJ1-2; no reliable D call. There are 16 residues in the CDR3. V was clipped by 5 bases and J by 3 bases, with 19 bases between them. The germline CDR1 and CDR2 sequences are PRHDT and FYEKMQ (reference sequence). The CDR3 DNA reads TGTGCCAGCAGCCTGCGAAACCCGACTGAAGACTATGGCTACACCTTC. Amino acid sequence: CASSLRNPTEDYGYTF.

Worth noting for this clone: This CDR3 is also generated by other DNA sequences in the sample. This chain joins TRBV5-1 and TRBJ2-5; 7 bases match TRBD2. Germline lookup yields CDR1 SGHRS and CDR2 YFSETQ. V lost 0 bases and J lost 5; bases outside the gene matches: 7. This CDR3 contains 15 residues. CDR3 sequence reads: CASSLDVAGEETQYF. For the CDR3, the DNA is TGCGCCAGCAGCTTGGACGTGGCGGGAGAGGAGACCCAGTACTTC.

V is TRBV5-1 and J is TRBJ2-7; 8 bases line up with TRBD2. Losses at the gene ends were 0 bases for V and 4 bases for J; bases not matched to a gene: 9. This CDR3 contains 16 residues. CDR1 and CDR2 from the germline V gene are SGHRS and YFSETQ. CDR3: CASSLGTSGGPYEQYF. The CDR3 region has the DNA TGCGCCAGCAGCTTGGGAACTAGCGGAGGTCCTTACGAGCAGTACTTC.

This chain joins TRBV11-2 and TRBJ2-1; tentative D call: TRBD1 (5 bases). Trimming cost V 2 bases and J 5 bases, with 7 bases left between them. This CDR3 contains 13 residues. The germline CDR1 and CDR2 sequences are SGHAT and FQNNGV. This CDR3 reads CASSLSRDNEQFF. Here the CDR3 DNA reads TGTGCCAGCAGCTTATCCAGGGACAATGAGCAGTTCTTC.

The chain joins TRBV5-6 to TRBJ2-5, with D unclear. Germline V gene lookup returns CDR1 SGHDT and CDR2 YYEEEE. V gave up 1 base and J gave up 5 bases, with 15 bases separating them. CDR3 length equals 15 residues. The CDR3 region is CASSLRYFSKETQYF. CDR3 in DNA: TGTGCCAGCAGCTTGAGGTACTTTAGCAAGGAGACCCAGTACTTC.

As DNA, the CDR3 is TGTGCCACCACCCGGGTCCCCGGCGAGACCCAGTACTTC. Amino acid sequence: CATTRVPGETQYF. The gene calls are TRBV5-4 and TRBJ2-5; D uncertain. Trimming took off 9 bases at V and 5 bases at J, with 17 bases between the two ends. Germline CDR1 is SGHNT and CDR2 is YYREEE (reference sequence). The CDR3 totals 13 residues. The full variable domain, its missing parts supplied by reference TRBV5-4 and TRBJ2-5, is ETGVTQSPTHLIKTRGQQVTLRCSSQSGHNTVSWYQQALGQGPQFIFQYYREEENGRGNFPPRFSGLQFPNYSSELNVNALELDDSALYLCATTRVPGETQYFGPGTRLLVL.

The chain couples TRBV27 to TRBJ2-1; 7 bases agree with TRBD2. V shed 0 bases, J shed 3 bases, and the junction held 8 bases outside the gene matches. The germline CDR1 and CDR2 sequences are MNHEY and SMNVEV (reference sequence). The CDR3 is 17 amino acids. The CDR3 loop is CASSLSPIAGFYNEQFF. CDR3 DNA: TGTGCCAGCAGTTTATCTCCCATAGCGGGTTTCTACAATGAGCAGTTCTTC.

The chain combines TRBV11-2 with TRBJ2-7; tentatively, D is TRBD1 (5 bases). The germline gives CDR1 SGHAT, CDR2 FQNNGV. Trimming took 5 bases from V and 4 from J, leaving 18 bases between them. CDR3 length: 15 amino acids. The CDR3 loop is CASSQGGARGYEQYF. The CDR3 nucleotides read TGTGCCAGCAGCCAAGGTGGGGCCCGCGGATACGAGCAGTACTTC.

The V gene is TRBV6-5, the J gene TRBJ1-2; 7 bases align to TRBD1. The CDR3 length is 14 residues. CDR1 is MNHEY and CDR2 is SVGAGI in the germline V gene. V shed 2 bases and J 7 bases; nucleotides not matched to a gene: 7. The chain's CDR3 is CASSYAANRGGYTF. In DNA, the CDR3 is TGTGCCAGCAGTTACGCAGCAAACAGGGGTGGCTACACCTTC.

The rearrangement joins TRBV28 to TRBJ2-2; 7 nucleotides match TRBD1. This CDR3 comprises 14 residues. V trimming: 11 bases; J trimming: 1 base; junction bases outside the gene matches: 7. Germline V gene lookup returns CDR1 MDHEN and CDR2 SYDVKM. CDR3 DNA: TGTGCCGGATCGAGGACAGGGAACACCGGGGAGCTGTTTTTT. Translation: CAGSRTGNTGELFF. Full variable domain (rest looked up from reference TRBV28 and TRBJ2-2): DVKVTQSSRYLVKRTGEKVFLECVQDMDHENMFWYRQDPGLGLRLIYFSYDVKMKEKGDIPEGYSVSREKKERFSLILESASTNQTSMYLCAGSRTGNTGELFFGEGSRLTVL.

The J gene is TRBJ2-3, the V gene TRBV5-4, with 12 nucleotides matching TRBD2. V was clipped by 0 bases and J by 8 bases; unmatched bases: 4. CDR3 length: 15 amino acids. The V gene's germline CDR1 is SGHNT and CDR2 YYREEE (reference sequence). CDR3 sequence: CASSLATSGSGTQYF. As DNA, the CDR3 is TGTGCCAGCAGCTTGGCGACTAGCGGGAGCGGTACGCAGTATTTT.

This clone occurred once. The chain recombines TRBV21-1 with TRBJ2-2; TRBD1, the table's D call, was not compared with the DNA. TRBV21-1 is a recognized pseudogene. CDR3 length equals 17 residues. DNA for the CDR3: TGTGCCAGCAGCAAAAAAGGGGACAGGTTGGTTTCCGGGGAGCTGTTTTTT. Amino acids: CASSKKGDRLVSGELFF.